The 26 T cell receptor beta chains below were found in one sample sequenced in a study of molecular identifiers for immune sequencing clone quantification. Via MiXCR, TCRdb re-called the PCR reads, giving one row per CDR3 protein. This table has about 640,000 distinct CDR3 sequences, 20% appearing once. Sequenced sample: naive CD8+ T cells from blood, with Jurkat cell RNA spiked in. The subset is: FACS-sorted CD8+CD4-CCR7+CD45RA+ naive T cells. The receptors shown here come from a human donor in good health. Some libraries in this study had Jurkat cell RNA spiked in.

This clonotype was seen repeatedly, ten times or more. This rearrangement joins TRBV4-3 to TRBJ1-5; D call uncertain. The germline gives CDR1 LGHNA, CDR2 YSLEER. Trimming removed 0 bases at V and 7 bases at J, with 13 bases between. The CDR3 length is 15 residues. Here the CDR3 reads CASSQDWGGYQPQHF. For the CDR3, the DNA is TGCGCCAGCAGCCAAGATTGGGGAGGTTACCAGCCCCAGCATTTT.

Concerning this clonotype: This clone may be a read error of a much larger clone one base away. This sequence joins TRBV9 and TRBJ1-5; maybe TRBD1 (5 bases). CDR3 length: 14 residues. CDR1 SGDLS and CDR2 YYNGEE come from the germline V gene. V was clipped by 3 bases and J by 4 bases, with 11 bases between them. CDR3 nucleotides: TGTGCCAGCAGCGGGGCAGGGCCTAATCAGCCCCAGCATTTT. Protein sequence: CASSGAGPNQPQHF.

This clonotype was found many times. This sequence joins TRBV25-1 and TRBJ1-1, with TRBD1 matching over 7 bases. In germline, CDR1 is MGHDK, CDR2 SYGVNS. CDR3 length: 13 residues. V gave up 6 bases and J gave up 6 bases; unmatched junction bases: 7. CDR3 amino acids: CASRLGGGSEAFF. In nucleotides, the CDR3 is TGTGCCAGCAGGCTTGGAGGGGGCTCTGAAGCTTTCTTT.

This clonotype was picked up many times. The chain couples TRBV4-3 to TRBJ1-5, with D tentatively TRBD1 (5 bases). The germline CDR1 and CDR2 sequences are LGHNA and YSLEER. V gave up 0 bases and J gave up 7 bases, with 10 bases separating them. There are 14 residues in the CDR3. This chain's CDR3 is CASSQDRGVQPQHF. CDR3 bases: TGCGCCAGCAGCCAAGATCGAGGGGTCCAGCCCCAGCATTTT.

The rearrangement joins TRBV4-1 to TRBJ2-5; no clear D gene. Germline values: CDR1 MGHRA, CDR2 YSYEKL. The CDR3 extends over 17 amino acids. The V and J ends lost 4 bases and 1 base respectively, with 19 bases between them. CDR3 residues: CASSPIGLLEFQETQYF. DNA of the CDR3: TGCGCCAGCAGCCCTATAGGGTTACTTGAGTTCCAAGAGACCCAGTACTTC.

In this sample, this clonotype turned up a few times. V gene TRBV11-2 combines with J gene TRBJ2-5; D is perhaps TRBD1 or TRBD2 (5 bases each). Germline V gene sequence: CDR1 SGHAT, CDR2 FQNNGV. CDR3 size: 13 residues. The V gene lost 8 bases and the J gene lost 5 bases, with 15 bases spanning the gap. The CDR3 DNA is TGTGCCAGCCGCCCTGGGGGTTGGGAGACCCAGTACTTC. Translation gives CASRPGGWETQYF.

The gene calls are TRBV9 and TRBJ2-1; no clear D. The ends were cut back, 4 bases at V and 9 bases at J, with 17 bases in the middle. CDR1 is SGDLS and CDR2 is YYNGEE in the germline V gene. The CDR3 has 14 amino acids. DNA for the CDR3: TGTGCCAGCAGCACAGAGGCCAGCCATGGTGAGCAGTTCTTC. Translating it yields CASSTEASHGEQFF. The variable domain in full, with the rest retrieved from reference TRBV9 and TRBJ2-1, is DSGVTQTPKHLITATGQRVTLRCSPRSGDLSVYWYQQSLDQGLQFLIQYYNGEERAKGNILERFSAQQFPDLHSELNLSSLELGDSALYFCASSTEASHGEQFFGPGTRLTVL.

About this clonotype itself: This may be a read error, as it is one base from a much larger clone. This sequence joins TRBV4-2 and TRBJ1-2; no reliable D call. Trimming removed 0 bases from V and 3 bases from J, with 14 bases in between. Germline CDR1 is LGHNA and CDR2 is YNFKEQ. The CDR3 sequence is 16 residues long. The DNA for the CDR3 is TGTGCCAGCAGCCAAGAGTCGGCCACGAACCACTATGGCTACACCTTC. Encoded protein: CASSQESATNHYGYTF.

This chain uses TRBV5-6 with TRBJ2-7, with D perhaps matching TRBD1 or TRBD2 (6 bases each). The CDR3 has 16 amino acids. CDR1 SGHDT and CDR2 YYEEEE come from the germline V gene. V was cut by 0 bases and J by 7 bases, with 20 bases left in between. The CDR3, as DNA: TGTGCCAGCAGCTTGGCCGATTTTTGGGGGCGGGGAGAGCAGTACTTC. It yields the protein CASSLADFWGRGEQYF.

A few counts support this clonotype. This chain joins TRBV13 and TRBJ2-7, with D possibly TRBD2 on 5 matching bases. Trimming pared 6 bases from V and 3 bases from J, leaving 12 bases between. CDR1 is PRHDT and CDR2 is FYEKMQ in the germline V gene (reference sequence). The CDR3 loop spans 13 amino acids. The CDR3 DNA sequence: TGTGCCAGCAGGAGTCGAGGGAACTACGAGCAGTACTTC. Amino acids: CASRSRGNYEQYF.

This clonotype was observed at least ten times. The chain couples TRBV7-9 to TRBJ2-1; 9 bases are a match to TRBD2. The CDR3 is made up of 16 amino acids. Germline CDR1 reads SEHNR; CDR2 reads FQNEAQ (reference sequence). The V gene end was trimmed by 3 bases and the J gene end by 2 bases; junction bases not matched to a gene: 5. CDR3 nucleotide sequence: TGTGCCAGCAGCTTTTCCGCGGGAGGGCCCTACAATGAGCAGTTCTTC. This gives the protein CASSFSAGGPYNEQFF.

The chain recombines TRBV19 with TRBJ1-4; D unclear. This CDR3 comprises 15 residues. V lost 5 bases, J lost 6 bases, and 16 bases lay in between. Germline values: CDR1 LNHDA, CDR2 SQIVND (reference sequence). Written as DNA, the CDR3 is TGTGCCAGTAGTCTCCGGGGAGCGACCGATGAAAAACTGTTTTTT. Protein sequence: CASSLRGATDEKLFF.

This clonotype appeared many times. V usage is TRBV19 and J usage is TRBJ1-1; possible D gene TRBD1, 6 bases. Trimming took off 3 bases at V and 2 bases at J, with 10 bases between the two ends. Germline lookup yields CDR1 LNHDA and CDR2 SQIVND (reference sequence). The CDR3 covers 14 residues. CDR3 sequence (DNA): TGTGCCAGTAGTATGATGACAGGTAACACTGAAGCTTTCTTT. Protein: CASSMMTGNTEAFF.

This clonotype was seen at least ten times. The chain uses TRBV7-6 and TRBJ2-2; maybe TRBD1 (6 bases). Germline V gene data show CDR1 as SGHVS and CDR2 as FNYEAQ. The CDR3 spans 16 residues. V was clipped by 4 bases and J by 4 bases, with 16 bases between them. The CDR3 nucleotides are TGTGCCAGCAGCTCCAAAACAACAGGGAGCACCGGGGAGCTGTTTTTT. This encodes CASSSKTTGSTGELFF.

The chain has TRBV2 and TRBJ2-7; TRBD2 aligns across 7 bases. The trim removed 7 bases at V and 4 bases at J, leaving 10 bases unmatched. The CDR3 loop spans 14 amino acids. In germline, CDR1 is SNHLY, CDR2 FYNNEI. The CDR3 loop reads CASNERGLSYEQYF. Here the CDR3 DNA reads TGTGCCAGCAACGAAAGGGGACTATCTTACGAGCAGTACTTC.

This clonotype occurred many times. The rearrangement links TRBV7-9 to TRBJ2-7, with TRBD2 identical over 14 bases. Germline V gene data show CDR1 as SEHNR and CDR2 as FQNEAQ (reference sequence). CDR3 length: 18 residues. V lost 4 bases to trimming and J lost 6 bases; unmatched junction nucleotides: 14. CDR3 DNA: TGTGCCAGCAGCTCCTCAAGGGCGACTAGCGGGAGGGCCACCGAGCAGTACTTC. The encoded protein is CASSSSRATSGRATEQYF.

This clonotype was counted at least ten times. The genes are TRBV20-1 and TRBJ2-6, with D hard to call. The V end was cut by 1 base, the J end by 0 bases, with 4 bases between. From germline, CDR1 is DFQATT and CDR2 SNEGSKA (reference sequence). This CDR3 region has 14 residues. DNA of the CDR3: TGCAGTGCTAGAGGCGTCTCTGGGGCCAACGTCCTGACTTTC. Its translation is CSARGVSGANVLTF.

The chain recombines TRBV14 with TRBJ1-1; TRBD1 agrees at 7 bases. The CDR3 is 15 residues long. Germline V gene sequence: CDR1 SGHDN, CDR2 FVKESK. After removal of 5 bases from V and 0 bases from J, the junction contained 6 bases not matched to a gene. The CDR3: CASSERQGLNTEAFF. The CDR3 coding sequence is TGTGCCAGCAGCGAACGACAGGGTCTGAACACTGAAGCTTTCTTT.

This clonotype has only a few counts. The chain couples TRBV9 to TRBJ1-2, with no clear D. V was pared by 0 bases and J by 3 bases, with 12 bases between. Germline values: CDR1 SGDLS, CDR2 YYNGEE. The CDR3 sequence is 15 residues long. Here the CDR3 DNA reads TGTGCCAGCAGCGTAGCTCCGGGCAGAGACTATGGCTACACCTTC. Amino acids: CASSVAPGRDYGYTF.

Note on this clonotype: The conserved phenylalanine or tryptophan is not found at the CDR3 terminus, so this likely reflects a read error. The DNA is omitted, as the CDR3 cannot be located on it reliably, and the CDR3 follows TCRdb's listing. Here the CDR3 reads CASNLGTFYVERYS. This chain uses TRBV6-2 or TRBV6-3 with TRBJ2-7; whether TRBD2, the table's D call, matches the DNA was not checked. The germline V gene has CDR1 MNHEY and CDR2 SVGEGT. With termini counted, the CDR3 has 14 amino acids.

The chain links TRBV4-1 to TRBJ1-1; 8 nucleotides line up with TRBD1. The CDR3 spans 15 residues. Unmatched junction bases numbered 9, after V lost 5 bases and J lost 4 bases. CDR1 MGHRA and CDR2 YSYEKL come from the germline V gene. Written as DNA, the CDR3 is TGCGCCAGCAGCTCCGGGACAGGAAGTTTCACTGAAGCTTTCTTT. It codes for CASSSGTGSFTEAFF.

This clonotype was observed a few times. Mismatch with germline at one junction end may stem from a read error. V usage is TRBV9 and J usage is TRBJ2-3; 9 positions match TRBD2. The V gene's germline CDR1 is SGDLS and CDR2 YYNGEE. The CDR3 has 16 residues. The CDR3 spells CTSSVAAGGTTDTQYF. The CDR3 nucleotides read TGTACCAGCAGCGTAGCAGCGGGAGGCACCACAGATACGCAGTATTTT.

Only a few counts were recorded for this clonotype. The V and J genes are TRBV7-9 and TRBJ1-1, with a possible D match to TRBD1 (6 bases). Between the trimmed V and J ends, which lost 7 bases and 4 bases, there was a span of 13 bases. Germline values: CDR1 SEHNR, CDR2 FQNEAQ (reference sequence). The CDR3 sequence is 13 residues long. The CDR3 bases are TGTGCCAGCACTACCGGGACATCCACTGAAGCTTTCTTT. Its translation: CASTTGTSTEAFF.

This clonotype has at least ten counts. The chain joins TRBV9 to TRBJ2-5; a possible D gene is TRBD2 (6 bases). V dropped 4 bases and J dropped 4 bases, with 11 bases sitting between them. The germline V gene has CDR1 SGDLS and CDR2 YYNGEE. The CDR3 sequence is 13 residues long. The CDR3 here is CASSPEGGETQYF. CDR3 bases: TGTGCCAGCAGCCCCGAGGGAGGAGAGACCCAGTACTTC.

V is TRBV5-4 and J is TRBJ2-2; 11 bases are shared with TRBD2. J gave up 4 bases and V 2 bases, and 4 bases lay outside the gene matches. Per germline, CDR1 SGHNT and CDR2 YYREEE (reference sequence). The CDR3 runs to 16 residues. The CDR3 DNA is TGTGCCAGCAGCTTACTAGCGGGAGTGGGCACCGGGGAGCTGTTTTTT. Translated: CASSLLAGVGTGELFF.

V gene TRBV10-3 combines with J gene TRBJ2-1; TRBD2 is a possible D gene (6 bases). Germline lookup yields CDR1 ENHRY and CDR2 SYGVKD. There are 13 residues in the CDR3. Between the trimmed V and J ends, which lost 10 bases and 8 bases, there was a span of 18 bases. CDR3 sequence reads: CATRMETGDEQFF. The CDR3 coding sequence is TGTGCCACGAGGATGGAGACGGGAGATGAGCAGTTCTTC.